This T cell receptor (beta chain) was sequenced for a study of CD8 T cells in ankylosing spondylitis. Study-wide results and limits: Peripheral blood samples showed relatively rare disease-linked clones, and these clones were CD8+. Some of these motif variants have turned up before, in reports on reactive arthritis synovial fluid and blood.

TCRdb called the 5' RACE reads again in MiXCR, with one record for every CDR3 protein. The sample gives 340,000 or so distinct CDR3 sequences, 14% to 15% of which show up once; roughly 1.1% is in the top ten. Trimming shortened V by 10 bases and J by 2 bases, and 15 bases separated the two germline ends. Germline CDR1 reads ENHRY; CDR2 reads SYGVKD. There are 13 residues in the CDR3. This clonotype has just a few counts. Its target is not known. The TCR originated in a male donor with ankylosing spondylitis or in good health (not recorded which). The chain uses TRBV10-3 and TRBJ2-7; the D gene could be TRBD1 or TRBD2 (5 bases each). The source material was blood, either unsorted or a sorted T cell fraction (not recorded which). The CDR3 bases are TGTGCCACCCTCCGGCAGGGAGCCTACGAGCAGTACTTC. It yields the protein CATLRQGAYEQYF.